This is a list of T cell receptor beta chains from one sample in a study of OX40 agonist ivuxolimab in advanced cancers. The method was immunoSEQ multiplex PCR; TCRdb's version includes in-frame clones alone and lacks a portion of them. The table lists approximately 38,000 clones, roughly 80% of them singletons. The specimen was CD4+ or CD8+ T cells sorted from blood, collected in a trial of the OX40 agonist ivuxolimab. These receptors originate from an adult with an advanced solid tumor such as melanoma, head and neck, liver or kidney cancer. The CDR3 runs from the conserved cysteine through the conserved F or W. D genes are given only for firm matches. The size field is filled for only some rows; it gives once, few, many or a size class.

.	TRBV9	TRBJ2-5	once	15	CASSMGPDRGETQYF	TGTGCCAGCAGCATGGGGCCAGATAGAGGAGAGACCCAGTACTTC
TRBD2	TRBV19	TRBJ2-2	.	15	CASSWGVAGSRELFF	TGTGCCAGTAGTTGGGGAGTAGCGGGAAGTCGGGAGCTGTTTTTT
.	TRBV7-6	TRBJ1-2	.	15	CASSLVGGSSYGYTF	TGTGCCAGCAGCTTAGTTGGGGGGAGTAGCTATGGCTACACCTTC
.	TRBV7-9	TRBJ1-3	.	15	CASSSSPRGGNTIYF	TGTGCCAGCAGCTCCTCCCCCAGGGGAGGCAACACCATATATTTT
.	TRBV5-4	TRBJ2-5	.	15	CASSTGTLQGETQYF	TGTGCCAGCAGCACCGGGACTCTCCAGGGAGAGACCCAGTACTTC
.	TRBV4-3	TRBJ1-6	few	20	CASSQVWDKLLRSYNSPLHF	TGCGCCAGCAGCCAAGTTTGGGATAAACTCCTTAGGTCCTATAATTCACCCCTCCACTTT
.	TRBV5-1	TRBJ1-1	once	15	CASSPLGSWNTEAFF	TGCGCCAGCAGCCCTCTAGGCAGTTGGAACACTGAAGCTTTCTTT
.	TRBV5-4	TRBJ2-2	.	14	CASSVESNTGELFF	TGTGCCAGCAGCGTGGAGTCGAACACCGGGGAGCTGTTTTTT
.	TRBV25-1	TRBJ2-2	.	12	CASTRDYGELFF	TGTGCCAGTACCCGGGATTACGGGGAGCTGTTTTTT
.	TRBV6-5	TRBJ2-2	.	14	CASSYYSGTGELFF	TGTGCCAGCAGTTACTACTCGGGCACCGGGGAGCTGTTTTTT
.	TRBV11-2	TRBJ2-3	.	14	CASSLDGISDTQYF	TGTGCCAGCAGCTTAGACGGAATTTCAGATACGCAGTATTTT
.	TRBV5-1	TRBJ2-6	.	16	CASSLAPGTGANVLTF	TGCGCCAGCAGCTTGGCCCCAGGGACTGGGGCCAACGTCCTGACTTTC
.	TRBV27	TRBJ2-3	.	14	CASSLAWGTDTQYF	TGTGCCAGCAGCCTCGCCTGGGGTACAGATACGCAGTATTTT
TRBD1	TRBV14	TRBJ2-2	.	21	CASSQHLRIRQGQGNTGELFF	TGTGCCAGCAGCCAACATTTGCGAATAAGACAGGGCCAGGGTAACACCGGGGAGCTGTTTTTT
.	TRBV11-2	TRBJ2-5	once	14	CASSLVWLGETQYF	TGTGCCAGCAGCTTAGTTTGGCTCGGGGAGACCCAGTACTTC
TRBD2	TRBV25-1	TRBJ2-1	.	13	CASSIAGRDEQFF	TGTGCCAGCAGTATAGCGGGAAGGGATGAGCAGTTCTTC
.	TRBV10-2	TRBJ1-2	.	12	CASSAYEGYYTF	TGCGCCAGCAGTGCCTATGAGGGATACTACACCTTC
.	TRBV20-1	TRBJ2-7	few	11	CSASRNYEQYF	TGCAGTGCTAGCCGGAACTACGAGCAGTACTTC
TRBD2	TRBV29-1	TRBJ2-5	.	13	CSVALAGGETQYF	TGCAGCGTTGCCCTAGCGGGAGGAGAGACCCAGTACTTC
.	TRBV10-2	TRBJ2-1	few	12	CASSVARMGQFF	TGCGCCAGCAGTGTTGCGAGAATGGGGCAGTTCTTC
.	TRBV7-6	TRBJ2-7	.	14	CASSFTPVSYEQYF	TGTGCCAGCAGCTTCACCCCCGTCTCCTACGAGCAGTACTTC
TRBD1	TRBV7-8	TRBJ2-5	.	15	CASSPSGQGQETQYF	TGTGCCAGCAGCCCCTCGGGACAGGGGCAAGAGACCCAGTACTTC
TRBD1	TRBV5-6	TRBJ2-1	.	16	CASSITGANLYNEQFF	TGTGCCAGCAGCATCACAGGGGCCAACCTATACAATGAGCAGTTCTTC
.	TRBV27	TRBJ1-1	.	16	CASSLSGGDWATEAFF	TGTGCCAGCAGTTTATCAGGGGGGGACTGGGCCACTGAAGCTTTCTTT
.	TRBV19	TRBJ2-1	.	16	CASSIGGGRGNNEQFF	TGTGCCAGTAGTATAGGGGGGGGGAGGGGGAACAATGAGCAGTTCTTC
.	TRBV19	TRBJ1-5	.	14	CASSARQPNQPQHF	TGTGCCAGTAGTGCCCGACAGCCGAATCAGCCCCAGCATTTT
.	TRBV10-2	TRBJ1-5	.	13	CASKRQTHQPQHF	TGCGCCAGCAAACGACAAACCCATCAGCCCCAGCATTTT
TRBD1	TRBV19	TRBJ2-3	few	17	CASSMDLTGMGTDTQYF	TGTGCCAGTAGTATGGACCTGACAGGGATGGGGACAGATACGCAGTATTTT
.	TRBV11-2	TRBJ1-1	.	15	CASSPRRGGNTEAFF	TGTGCCAGCAGCCCCCGAAGAGGGGGGAACACTGAAGCTTTCTTT
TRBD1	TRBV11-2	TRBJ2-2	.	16	CASSKYQGQGTGELFF	TGTGCCAGCAGCAAATACCAGGGACAGGGTACCGGGGAGCTGTTTTTT
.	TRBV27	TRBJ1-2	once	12	CASRTPYYGYTF	TGTGCCAGCAGGACCCCCTACTATGGCTACACCTTC
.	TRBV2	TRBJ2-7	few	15	CASSELQEIPYEQYF	TGTGCCAGCAGTGAACTACAGGAAATACCCTACGAGCAGTACTTC
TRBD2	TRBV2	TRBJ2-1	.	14	CASTRMGGYNEQFF	TGTGCCAGCACCAGAATGGGGGGGTACAATGAGCAGTTCTTC
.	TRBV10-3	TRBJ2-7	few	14	CAISAAESSYEQYF	TGTGCCATCAGTGCGGCGGAGAGCTCCTACGAGCAGTACTTC
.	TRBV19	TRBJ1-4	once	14	CASSLGAENEKLFF	TGTGCCAGTAGTTTGGGCGCCGAGAATGAAAAACTGTTTTTT
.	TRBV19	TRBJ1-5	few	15	CASSIPSGGNQPQHF	TGTGCCAGTAGTATCCCTTCTGGGGGCAATCAGCCCCAGCATTTT
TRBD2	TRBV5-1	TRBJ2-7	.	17	CASSLGLAGGVDYEQYF	TGCGCCAGCAGCTTGGGACTAGCGGGAGGTGTCGACTACGAGCAGTACTTC
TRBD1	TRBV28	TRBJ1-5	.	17	CASSSGQGTTSNQPQHF	TGTGCCAGCAGTTCCGGACAGGGTACAACCAGCAATCAGCCCCAGCATTTT
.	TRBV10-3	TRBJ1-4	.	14	CAISSSGNNEKLFF	TGTGCCATCAGTTCATCGGGGAATAATGAAAAACTGTTTTTT
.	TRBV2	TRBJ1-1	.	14	CASSEQGPNTEAFF	TGTGCCAGCAGTGAACAGGGGCCGAACACTGAAGCTTTCTTT
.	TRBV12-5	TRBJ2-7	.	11	CASGGGYEQYF	TGTGCTAGTGGAGGGGGCTACGAGCAGTACTTC
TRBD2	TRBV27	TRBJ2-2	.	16	CASRILAGGPTGELFF	TGTGCCAGCAGAATTCTAGCGGGAGGGCCCACCGGGGAGCTGTTTTTT
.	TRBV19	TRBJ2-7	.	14	CASSGSSGSYEQYF	TGTGCCAGTAGTGGGTCCAGCGGTTCCTACGAGCAGTACTTC
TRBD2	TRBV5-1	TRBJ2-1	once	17	CASSLEPSGLPFNEQFF	TGCGCCAGCAGCTTGGAGCCTAGCGGGCTGCCCTTCAATGAGCAGTTCTTC
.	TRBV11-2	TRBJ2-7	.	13	CASSSRDTYEQYF	TGTGCCAGCAGCTCACGGGACACCTACGAGCAGTACTTC
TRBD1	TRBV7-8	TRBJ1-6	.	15	CASSFIGTENSPLHF	TGTGCCAGCAGCTTCATTGGGACAGAGAATTCACCCCTCCACTTT
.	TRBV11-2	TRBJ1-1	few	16	CASSLYSGTPPTEAFF	TGTGCCAGCAGCTTATATTCCGGGACACCTCCCACTGAAGCTTTCTTT
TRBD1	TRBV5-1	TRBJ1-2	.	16	CASSLEAGTGGDGYTF	TGCGCCAGCAGCTTGGAAGCTGGGACAGGGGGCGACGGCTACACCTTC
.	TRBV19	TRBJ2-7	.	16	CASTALLGEGIYEQYF	TGTGCCAGCACCGCCCTCCTGGGGGAAGGAATTTACGAGCAGTACTTC
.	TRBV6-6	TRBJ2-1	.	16	CASSNPRRISYNEQFF	TGTGCCAGCAGTAATCCCCGCAGGATCTCCTACAATGAGCAGTTCTTC
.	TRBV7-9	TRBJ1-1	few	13	CASSFDTNTEAFF	TGTGCCAGCAGCTTTGACACGAACACTGAAGCTTTCTTT
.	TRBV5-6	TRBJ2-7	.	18	CASSGFLTGLLSSYEQYF	TGTGCCAGCAGCGGATTTCTTACGGGACTCCTAAGCTCCTACGAGCAGTACTTC
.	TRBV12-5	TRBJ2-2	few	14	CASGARDYTGELFF	TGTGCTAGTGGGGCCAGGGACTACACCGGGGAGCTGTTTTTT
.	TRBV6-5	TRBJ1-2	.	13	CASSYGTPYGYTF	TGTGCCAGCAGTTATGGGACTCCGTATGGCTACACCTTC
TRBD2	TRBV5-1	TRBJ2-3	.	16	CASSLGGSGSVDTQYF	TGCGCCAGCAGCTTGGGAGGTAGCGGGAGCGTAGATACGCAGTATTTT
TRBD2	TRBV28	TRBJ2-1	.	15	CASSLAGEGYNEQFF	TGTGCCAGCAGTTTAGCGGGAGAAGGCTACAATGAGCAGTTCTTC
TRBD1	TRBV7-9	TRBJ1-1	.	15	CASSLTTGGRAEAFF	TGTGCCAGCAGCTTGACCACAGGGGGAAGAGCTGAAGCTTTCTTT